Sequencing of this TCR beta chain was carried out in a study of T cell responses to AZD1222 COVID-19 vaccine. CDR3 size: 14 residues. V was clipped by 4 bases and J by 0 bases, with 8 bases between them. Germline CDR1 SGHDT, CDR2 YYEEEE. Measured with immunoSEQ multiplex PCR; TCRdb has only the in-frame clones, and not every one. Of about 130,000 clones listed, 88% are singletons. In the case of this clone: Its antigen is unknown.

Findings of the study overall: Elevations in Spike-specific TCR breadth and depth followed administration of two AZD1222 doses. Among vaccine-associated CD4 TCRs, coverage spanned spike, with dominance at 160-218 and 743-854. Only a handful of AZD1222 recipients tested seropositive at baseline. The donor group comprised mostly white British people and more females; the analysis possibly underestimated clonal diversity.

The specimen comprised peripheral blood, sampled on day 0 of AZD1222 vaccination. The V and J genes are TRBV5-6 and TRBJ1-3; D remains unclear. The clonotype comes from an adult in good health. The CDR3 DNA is TGTGCCAGCAGCCCTCTTAACTCTGGAAACACCATATATTTT. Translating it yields CASSPLNSGNTIYF.